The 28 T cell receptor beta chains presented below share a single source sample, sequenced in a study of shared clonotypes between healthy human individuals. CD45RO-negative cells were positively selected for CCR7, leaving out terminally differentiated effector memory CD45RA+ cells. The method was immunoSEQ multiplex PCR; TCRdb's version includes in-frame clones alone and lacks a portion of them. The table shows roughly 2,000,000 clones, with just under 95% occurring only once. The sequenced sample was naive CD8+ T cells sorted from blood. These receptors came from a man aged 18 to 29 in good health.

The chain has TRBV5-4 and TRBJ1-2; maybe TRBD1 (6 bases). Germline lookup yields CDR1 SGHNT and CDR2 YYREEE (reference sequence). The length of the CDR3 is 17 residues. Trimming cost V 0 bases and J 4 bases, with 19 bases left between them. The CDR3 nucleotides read TGTGCCAGCAGCTTGGCCCGTGTGGGGGCAATCGGCTATGGCTACACCTTC. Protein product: CASSLARVGAIGYGYTF.

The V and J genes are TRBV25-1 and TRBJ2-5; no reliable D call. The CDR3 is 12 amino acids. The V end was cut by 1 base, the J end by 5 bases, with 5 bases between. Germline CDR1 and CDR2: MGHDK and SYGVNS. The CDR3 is CASSEWTETQYF. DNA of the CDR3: TGTGCCAGCAGTGAATGGACGGAGACCCAGTACTTC.

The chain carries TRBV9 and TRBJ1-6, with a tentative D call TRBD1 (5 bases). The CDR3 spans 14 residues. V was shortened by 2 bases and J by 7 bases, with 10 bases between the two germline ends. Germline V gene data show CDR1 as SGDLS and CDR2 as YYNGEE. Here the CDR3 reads CASSVGTGNSPLHF. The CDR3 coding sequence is TGTGCCAGCAGCGTCGGGACGGGGAATTCACCCCTCCACTTT.

The CDR3 spells CASILPPASYGYTF. As DNA, the CDR3 is TGTGCCAGCATCCTACCGCCGGCTTCCTATGGCTACACCTTC. The J gene is TRBJ1-2, the V gene TRBV6-4, with D hard to call. The CDR3 is made up of 14 amino acids. Germline lookup yields CDR1 MRHNA and CDR2 SNTAGT. With 7 bases removed from V and 4 bases from J, the gap between germline ends came to 16 bases.

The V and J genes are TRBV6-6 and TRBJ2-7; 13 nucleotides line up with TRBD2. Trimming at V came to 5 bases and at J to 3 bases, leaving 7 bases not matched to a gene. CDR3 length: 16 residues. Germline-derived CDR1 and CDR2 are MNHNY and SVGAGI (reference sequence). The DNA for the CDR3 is TGTGCCAGCAGTCTGGGACTAGCGGGGAACTACTACGAGCAGTACTTC. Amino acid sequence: CASSLGLAGNYYEQYF.

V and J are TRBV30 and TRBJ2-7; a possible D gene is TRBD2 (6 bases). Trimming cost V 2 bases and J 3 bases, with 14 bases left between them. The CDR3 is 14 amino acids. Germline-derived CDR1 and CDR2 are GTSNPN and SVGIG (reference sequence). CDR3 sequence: CAWSLGGNFYEQYF. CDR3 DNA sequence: TGTGCCTGGAGTCTTGGGGGGAACTTCTACGAGCAGTACTTC.

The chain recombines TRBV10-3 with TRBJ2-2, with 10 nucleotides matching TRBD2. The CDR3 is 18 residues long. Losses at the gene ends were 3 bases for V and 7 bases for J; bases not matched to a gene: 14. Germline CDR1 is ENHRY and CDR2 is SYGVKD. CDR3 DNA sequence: TGTGCCATCAGTGAAGGGCTAGCGGGGGCCCTTGATCACGGGGAGCTGTTTTTT. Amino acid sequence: CAISEGLAGALDHGELFF.

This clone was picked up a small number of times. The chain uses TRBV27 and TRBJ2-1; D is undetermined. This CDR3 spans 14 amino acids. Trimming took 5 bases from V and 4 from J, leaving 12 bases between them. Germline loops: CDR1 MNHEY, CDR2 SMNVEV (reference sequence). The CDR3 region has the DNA TGTGCCAGCAGTCCCTCCGACCATTACAATGAGCAGTTCTTC. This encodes CASSPSDHYNEQFF.

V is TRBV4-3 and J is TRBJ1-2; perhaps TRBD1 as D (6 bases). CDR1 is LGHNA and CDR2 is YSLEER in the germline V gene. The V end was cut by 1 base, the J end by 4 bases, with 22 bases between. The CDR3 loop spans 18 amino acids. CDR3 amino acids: CASSQGGAGAHYLYGYTF. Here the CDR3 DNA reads TGCGCCAGCAGCCAAGGCGGGGCAGGGGCGCACTACCTCTATGGCTACACCTTC.

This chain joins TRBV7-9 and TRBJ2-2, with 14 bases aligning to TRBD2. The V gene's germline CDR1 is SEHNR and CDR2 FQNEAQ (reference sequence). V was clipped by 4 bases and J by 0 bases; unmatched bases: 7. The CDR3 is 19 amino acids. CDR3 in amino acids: CASSYGTSGSLSNTGELFF. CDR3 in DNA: TGTGCCAGCAGCTACGGGACTAGCGGGAGTTTGTCGAACACCGGGGAGCTGTTTTTT.

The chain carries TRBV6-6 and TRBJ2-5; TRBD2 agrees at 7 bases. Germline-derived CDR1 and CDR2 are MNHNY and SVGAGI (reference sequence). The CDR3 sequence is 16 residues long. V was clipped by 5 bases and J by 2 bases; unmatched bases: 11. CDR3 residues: CASSHLRGSLQETQYF. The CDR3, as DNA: TGTGCCAGCAGTCACCTACGCGGGAGTTTACAAGAGACCCAGTACTTC.

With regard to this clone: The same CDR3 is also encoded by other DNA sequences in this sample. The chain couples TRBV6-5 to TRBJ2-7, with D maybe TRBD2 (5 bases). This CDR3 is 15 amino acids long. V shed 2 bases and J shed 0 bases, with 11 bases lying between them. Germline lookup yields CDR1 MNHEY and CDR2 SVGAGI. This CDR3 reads CASSYSGESSYEQYF. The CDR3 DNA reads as TGTGCCAGCAGTTACAGCGGAGAGAGCTCCTACGAGCAGTACTTC.

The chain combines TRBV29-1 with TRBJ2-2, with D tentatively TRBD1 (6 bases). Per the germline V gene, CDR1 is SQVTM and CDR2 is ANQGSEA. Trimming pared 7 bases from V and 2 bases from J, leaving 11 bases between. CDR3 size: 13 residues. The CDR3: CSGHRENTGELFF. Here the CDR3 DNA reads TGCAGCGGACACAGGGAAAACACCGGGGAGCTGTTTTTT.

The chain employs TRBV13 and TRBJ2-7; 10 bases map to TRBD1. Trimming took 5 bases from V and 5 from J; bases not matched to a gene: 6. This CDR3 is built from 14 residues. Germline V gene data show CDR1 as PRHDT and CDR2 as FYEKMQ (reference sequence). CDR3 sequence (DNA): TGTGCCAGCAGCCGACAGGGGGCGCTAGACGAGCAGTACTTC. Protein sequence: CASSRQGALDEQYF.

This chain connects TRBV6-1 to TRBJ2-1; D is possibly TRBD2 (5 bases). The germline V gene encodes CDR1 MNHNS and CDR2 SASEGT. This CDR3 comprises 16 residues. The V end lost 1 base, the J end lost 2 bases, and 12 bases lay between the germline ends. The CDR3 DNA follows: TGTGCCAGCAGTGAAGTTGTGAGCGGCCCCTACAATGAGCAGTTCTTC. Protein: CASSEVVSGPYNEQFF.

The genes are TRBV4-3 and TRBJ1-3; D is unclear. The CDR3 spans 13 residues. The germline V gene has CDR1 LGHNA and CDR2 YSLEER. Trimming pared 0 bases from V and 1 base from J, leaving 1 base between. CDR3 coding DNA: TGCGCCAGCAGCCAAGAATCTGGAAACACCATATATTTT. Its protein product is CASSQESGNTIYF.

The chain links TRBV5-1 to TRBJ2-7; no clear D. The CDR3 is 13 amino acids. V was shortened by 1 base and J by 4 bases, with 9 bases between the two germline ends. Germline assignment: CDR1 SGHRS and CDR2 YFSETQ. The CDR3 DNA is TGCGCCAGCAGCTTGTCGGACCTTTACGAGCAGTACTTC. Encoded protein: CASSLSDLYEQYF.

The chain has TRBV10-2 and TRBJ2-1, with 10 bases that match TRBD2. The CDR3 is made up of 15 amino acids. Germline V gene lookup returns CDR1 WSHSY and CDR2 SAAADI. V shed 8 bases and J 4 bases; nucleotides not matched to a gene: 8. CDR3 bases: TGCGCCAGCGGGACTAGCGCGAGGTTATACAATGAGCAGTTCTTC. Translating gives CASGTSARLYNEQFF.

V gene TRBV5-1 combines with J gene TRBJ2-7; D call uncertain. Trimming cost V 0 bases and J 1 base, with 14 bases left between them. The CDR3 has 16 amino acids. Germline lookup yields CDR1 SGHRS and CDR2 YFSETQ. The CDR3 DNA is TGCGCCAGCAGCTTGGTGGCGCCGGGTGGATCCTACGAGCAGTACTTC. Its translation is CASSLVAPGGSYEQYF.

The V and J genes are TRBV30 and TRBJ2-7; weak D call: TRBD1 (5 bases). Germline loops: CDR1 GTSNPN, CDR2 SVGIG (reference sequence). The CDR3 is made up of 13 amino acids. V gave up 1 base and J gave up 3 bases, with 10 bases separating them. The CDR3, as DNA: TGTGCCTGGAGTGAGTTAGGGGACTACGAGCAGTACTTC. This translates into CAWSELGDYEQYF. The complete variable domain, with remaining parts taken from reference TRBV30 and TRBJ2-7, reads SQTIHQWPATLVQPVGSPLSLECTVEGTSNPNLYWYRQAAGRGLQLLFYSVGIGQISSEVPQNLSASRPQDRQFILSSKKLLLSDSGFYLCAWSELGDYEQYFGPGTRLTVT.

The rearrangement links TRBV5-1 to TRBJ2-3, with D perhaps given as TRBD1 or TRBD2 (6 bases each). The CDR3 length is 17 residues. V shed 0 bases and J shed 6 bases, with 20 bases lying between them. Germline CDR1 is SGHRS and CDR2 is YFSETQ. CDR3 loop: CASSLDPIWGARDTQYF. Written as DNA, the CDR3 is TGCGCCAGCAGCTTGGATCCCATCTGGGGGGCCAGGGATACGCAGTATTTT.

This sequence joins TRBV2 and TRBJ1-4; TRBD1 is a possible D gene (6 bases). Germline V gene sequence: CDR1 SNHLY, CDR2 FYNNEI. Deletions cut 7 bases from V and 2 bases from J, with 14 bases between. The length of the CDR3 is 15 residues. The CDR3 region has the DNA TGTGCCAGCATCGAGACACAGGGTACTAATGAAAAACTGTTTTTT. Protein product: CASIETQGTNEKLFF.

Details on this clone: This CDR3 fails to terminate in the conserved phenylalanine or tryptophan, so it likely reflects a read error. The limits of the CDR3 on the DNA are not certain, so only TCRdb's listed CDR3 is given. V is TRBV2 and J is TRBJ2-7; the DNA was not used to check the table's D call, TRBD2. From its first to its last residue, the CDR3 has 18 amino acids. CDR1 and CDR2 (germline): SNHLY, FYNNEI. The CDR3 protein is CASSEADPSIAPLTSDPL.

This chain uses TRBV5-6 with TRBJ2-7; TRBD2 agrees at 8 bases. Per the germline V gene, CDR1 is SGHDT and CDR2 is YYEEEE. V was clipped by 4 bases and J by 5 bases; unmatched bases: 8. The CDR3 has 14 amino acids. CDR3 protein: CASSPTGGVDEQYF. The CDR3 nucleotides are TGTGCCAGCAGCCCCACGGGGGGGGTAGACGAGCAGTACTTC.

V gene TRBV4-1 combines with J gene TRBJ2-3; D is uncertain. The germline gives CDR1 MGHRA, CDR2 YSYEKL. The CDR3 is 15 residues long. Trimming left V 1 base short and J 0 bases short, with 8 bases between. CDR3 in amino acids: CASSQGSASTDTQYF. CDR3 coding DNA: TGCGCCAGCAGCCAAGGATCCGCGAGCACAGATACGCAGTATTTT.

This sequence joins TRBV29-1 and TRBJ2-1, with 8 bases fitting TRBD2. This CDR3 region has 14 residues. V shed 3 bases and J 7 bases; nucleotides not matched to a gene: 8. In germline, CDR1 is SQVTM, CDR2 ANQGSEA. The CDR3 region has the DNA TGCAGCGTTGACGCTAGCGGGTTGTCGAATGAGCAGTTCTTC. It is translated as CSVDASGLSNEQFF.

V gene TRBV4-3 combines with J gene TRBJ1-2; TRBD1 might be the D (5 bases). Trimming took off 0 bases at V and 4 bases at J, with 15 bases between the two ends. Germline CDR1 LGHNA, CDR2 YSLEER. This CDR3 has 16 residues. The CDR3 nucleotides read TGCGCCAGCAGCCAAGATCGGGGGGGAACAGGCTATGGCTACACCTTC. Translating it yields CASSQDRGGTGYGYTF.

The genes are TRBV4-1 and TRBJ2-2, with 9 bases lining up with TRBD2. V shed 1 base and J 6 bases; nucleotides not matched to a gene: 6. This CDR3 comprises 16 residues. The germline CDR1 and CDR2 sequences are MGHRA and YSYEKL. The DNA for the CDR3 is TGCGCCAGCAGCCAAGTGAGCGGGGGGCTCGCCGGGGAGCTGTTTTTT. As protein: CASSQVSGGLAGELFF.